Below, 11 T cell receptor beta chains from the same sample are listed, as sequenced in a study of spatial heterogeneity in lung cancer. Using its own MiXCR run on the 5' RACE reads, TCRdb lists one record per CDR3 protein. The sample has 45,000 to 55,000 distinct CDR3 sequences, approximately 12% seen once. Time point reported: blood at routine non-recurrence follow-up after resection. The material was PBMCs, obtained at follow-up. These TCRs come from a male donor with early-stage non-small cell lung cancer.

This clonotype has ten or more counts. The V and J genes are TRBV25-1 and TRBJ2-3, with TRBD1 as a possible D gene (5 bases). The CDR3 runs to 13 residues. V lost 5 bases to trimming and J lost 4 bases, with 10 bases between them. Germline values: CDR1 MGHDK, CDR2 SYGVNS. In DNA, the CDR3 is TGTGCCAGCAGTCCACGGACATCAGATACGCAGTATTTT. Translation: CASSPRTSDTQYF.

This clonotype was detected ten times or more. The chain uses TRBV3-1 and TRBJ1-6, with D perhaps TRBD1 (5 bases). CDR1 and CDR2 from the germline V gene are LGHDT and YNNKEL (reference sequence). With 4 bases removed from V and 8 bases from J, the gap between germline ends came to 9 bases. The CDR3 is made up of 13 amino acids. CDR3 coding DNA: TGTGCCAGCAGCCCCGGGGCGGATTCACCCCTCCACTTT. The encoded protein is CASSPGADSPLHF.

This chain links TRBV7-6 with TRBJ2-1; 10 positions agree with TRBD2. Trimming took 2 bases from V and 3 from J; bases not matched to a gene: 13. Germline V gene lookup returns CDR1 SGHVS and CDR2 FNYEAQ. This CDR3 contains 19 residues. The CDR3 DNA follows: TGTGCCAGCAGCTTAATGCCCCAGTGGACTAGCGGAGACTACAATGAGCAGTTCTTC. As protein: CASSLMPQWTSGDYNEQFF. The full variable domain, with the rest looked up from reference TRBV7-6 and TRBJ2-1, is GAGVSQSPRYKVTKRGQDVALRCDPISGHVSLYWYRQALGQGPEFLTYFNYEAQQDKSGLPNDRFSAERPEGSISTLTIQRTEQRDSAMYRCASSLMPQWTSGDYNEQFFGPGTRLTVL.

The V call is TRBV25-1, the J call TRBJ1-2; D possibly corresponds to TRBD1 (6 bases). Trimming removed 5 bases at V and 8 bases at J, with 21 bases between. Germline V gives CDR1 MGHDK, CDR2 SYGVNS. The CDR3 contains 15 residues. CDR3 nucleotide sequence: TGTGCCAGCAGTTCCCAACCCACAGGGACGATGGGCTACACCTTC. This sequence encodes CASSSQPTGTMGYTF.

This clonotype has ten or more counts. The V call is TRBV5-1, the J call TRBJ2-3; 7 nucleotides match TRBD2. The V and J ends lost 3 bases and 2 bases, in that order; junction bases with no gene match: 9. Germline lookup yields CDR1 SGHRS and CDR2 YFSETQ. The CDR3 runs 16 residues. The chain's CDR3 is CASSSPGSGVTDTQYF. CDR3 in DNA: TGCGCCAGCAGCTCGCCGGGAAGCGGGGTCACAGATACGCAGTATTTT.

This clonotype was recorded at least ten times. The chain carries TRBV18 and TRBJ2-1; 15 bases are shared with TRBD2. The CDR3 is 18 amino acids. V lost 3 bases, J lost 5 bases, and 8 bases stayed unmatched. Germline V gene data show CDR1 as KGHSH and CDR2 as LQKENI. CDR3 bases: TGTGCCAGCTCACCCGGACTAGCGGGAGGGCGGGTTAACAATGAGCAGTTCTTC. Its translation: CASSPGLAGGRVNNEQFF.

This clonotype was observed many times. The chain links TRBV20-1 to TRBJ2-1, with 7 bases that match TRBD2. This CDR3 region has 14 residues. Trimming removed 3 bases from V and 0 bases from J; junction bases left unmatched: 2. CDR1 and CDR2 (germline): DFQATT, SNEGSKA (reference sequence). CDR3 protein: CSASGRSSYNEQFF. CDR3 nucleotides: TGCAGTGCTAGCGGGAGGAGCTCCTACAATGAGCAGTTCTTC.

This chain uses TRBV12-3 or TRBV12-4 with TRBJ2-3; TRBD2 might be the D (5 bases). CDR3 length: 12 amino acids. The ends were cut back, 7 bases at V and 4 bases at J, with 9 bases in the middle. Here the CDR3 reads CASTGSADTQYF. The CDR3 DNA follows: TGTGCCAGCACGGGGAGCGCAGATACGCAGTATTTT.

Concerning this clonotype itself: A read error is possible here, since a much larger clone lies one base away. CDR3 nucleotides: TGTGTCAGTACCTCCCGGGACAGGGGACCTACTGGGGCCAACGTCCTGACTTTC. Translation: CVSTSRDRGPTGANVLTF. J is TRBJ2-6 and V is TRBV19; 10 nucleotides align to TRBD1. The V gene's germline CDR1 is LNHDA and CDR2 SQIVND (reference sequence). The CDR3 consists of 18 residues.

This clonotype has a count of ten or more. The CDR3 DNA reads TGCAGCGTTGACGACAGCCTTAGGGTGGGCGAGCAGTACTTC. Its translation is CSVDDSLRVGEQYF. The J gene is TRBJ2-7, the V gene TRBV29-1, with D possibly being TRBD1 (5 bases). CDR1 and CDR2 from the germline V gene are SQVTM and ANQGSEA. V was clipped by 3 bases and J by 6 bases, with 18 bases between them. This CDR3 is 14 amino acids long.

J is TRBJ2-1 and V is TRBV20-1, with 8 bases lining up with TRBD2. Germline CDR1 reads DFQATT; CDR2 reads SNEGSKA (reference sequence). The CDR3 consists of 16 residues. With 6 bases clipped from V and 8 bases from J, the junction kept 18 bases outside the gene matches. The CDR3 region is CSAISSGGGLGYEQFF. The CDR3 DNA reads as TGCAGTGCCATCTCAAGCGGGGGCGGCTTGGGCTATGAGCAGTTCTTC.